This T cell receptor (beta chain) is drawn from a study of T cell repertoires in cytomegalovirus infection. The wider study: Matching HLA type and CMV infection were both indicated by public TCR beta signatures.

J lost 7 bases, V lost 7 bases, and 8 bases had no gene match. Germline V CDR1 and CDR2: SQVTM, ANQGSEA. This CDR3 is built from 12 residues. In its sample, this clonotype was seen a few times. The target antigen is unknown. Study outcomes and limitations: Cumulative public TCR beta family frequency identified carriers of CMV plus the relevant HLA.

TCRdb called the reads again in MiXCR, with one record for every CDR3 protein. This sample has under 850,000 distinct CDR3 sequences; around a third occur once, and the top ten carry over 15%. The material was cultured PBMCs, obtained from culture after CMV antigen stimulation. This clonotype originated in a human donor in good health (CMV status not recorded). Some clones in this sample may be carry-over from other donors' samples. V and J are TRBV29-1 and TRBJ1-2, with TRBD1 matching over 8 bases. The CDR3 spells CSGAGGSGGYTF. In DNA, the CDR3 is TGCAGCGGAGCAGGGGGCTCTGGTGGCTACACCTTC.